The T cell receptor (beta chain) under discussion was sequenced for a study of early T cells in non-severe SARS-CoV-2 infection. Study information: Sequencing input comprised bulk RNA from unsorted whole blood; chain pairing was not available.

The CDR3 extends over 14 amino acids. The germline CDR1 and CDR2 sequences are SGHRS and YFSETQ. Trimming pared 7 bases from V and 8 bases from J, leaving 16 bases between. Attachment of unique molecular identifiers to individual cDNA molecules was performed. A single record per CDR3 protein comes from TCRdb applying MiXCR to the 5' RACE reads. The repertoire holds 30,000 or so distinct CDR3 sequences, with around 7% as singletons. The chain carries TRBV5-1 and TRBJ1-6; D not resolved. The receptor was isolated from an adult who was a healthcare worker with PCR-confirmed SARS-CoV-2 infection or an uninfected control (not recorded which). The sample taken for sequencing was whole blood. CDR3 residues: CASRPVASDSPLHF. The CDR3 nucleotides are TGCGCCAGCCGACCCGTGGCCTCGGATTCACCCCTCCACTTT.